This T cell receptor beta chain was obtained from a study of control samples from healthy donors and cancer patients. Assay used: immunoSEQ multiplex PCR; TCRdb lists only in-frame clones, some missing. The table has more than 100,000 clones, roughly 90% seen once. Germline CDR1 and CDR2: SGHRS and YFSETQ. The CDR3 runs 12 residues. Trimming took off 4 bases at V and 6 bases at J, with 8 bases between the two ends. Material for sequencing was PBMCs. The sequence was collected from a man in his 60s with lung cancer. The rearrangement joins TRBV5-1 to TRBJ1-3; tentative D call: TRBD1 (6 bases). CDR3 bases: TGCGCCAGCAGCGGGGACATAAACACCATATATTTT. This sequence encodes CASSGDINTIYF.